Each of the 8 T cell receptor beta chains below was sequenced from the same sample in a study of PD-1 blockade in classical Hodgkin lymphoma. Relapses following autologous stem cell transplantation were seen in all patients, with brentuximab vedotin exposure varying. Only in-frame clones appear in the TCRdb table, and some are missing; sequencing was by immunoSEQ multiplex PCR. The data hold around 65,000 clones, with 70% to 90% observed a single time. Here the sequenced sample was peripheral blood mononuclear cells (PBMCs), taken at baseline. The source is a human donor with classical Hodgkin lymphoma.

This rearrangement joins TRBV7-8 to TRBJ2-7, with no clear D. Germline CDR1 and CDR2: SGHVS and FQNEAQ. The CDR3 is 15 amino acids. Trimming left V 0 bases short and J 0 bases short, with 9 bases between. The CDR3 spells CASSLAVTTSYEQYF. CDR3 nucleotide sequence: TGTGCCAGCAGCTTAGCAGTCACTACCTCCTACGAGCAGTACTTC.

Only a few counts were recorded for this clone. The V and J genes are TRBV18 and TRBJ2-5; 9 bases fit TRBD2. There are 15 residues in the CDR3. Germline CDR1 is KGHSH and CDR2 is LQKENI. The junction had 4 bases not matched to a gene; V was cut back by 4 bases and J by 1 base. In DNA, the CDR3 is TGTGCCAGCTCACGGGCTAGCGGGGCCCAAGAGACCCAGTACTTC. Translated: CASSRASGAQETQYF.

The gene calls are TRBV4-2 and TRBJ1-1; D ambiguous. The CDR3 spans 15 residues. From germline, CDR1 is LGHNA and CDR2 YNFKEQ. V was clipped by 0 bases and J by 6 bases, with 14 bases between them. The CDR3 sequence is CASSQDRWREAEAFF. The DNA of the CDR3 is TGTGCCAGCAGCCAAGATAGATGGAGGGAAGCTGAAGCTTTCTTT.

J is TRBJ1-1 and V is TRBV19, with D maybe TRBD1 (5 bases). V was pared by 7 bases and J by 1 base, with 13 bases between. Germline-derived CDR1 and CDR2 are LNHDA and SQIVND (reference sequence). CDR3 length: 14 amino acids. CDR3 nucleotides: TGTGCCAGTAAGGGGCAGGTCTCGAACACTGAAGCTTTCTTT. Its translation is CASKGQVSNTEAFF.

The V call is TRBV2, the J call TRBJ2-7; 7 bases line up with TRBD2. The CDR3 sequence is 13 residues long. Germline V gene lookup returns CDR1 SNHLY and CDR2 FYNNEI. V shed 11 bases, J shed 1 base, and the junction held 8 bases outside the gene matches. The chain's CDR3 is CAGLREGSYEQYF. The CDR3 DNA reads TGTGCCGGCCTCAGGGAGGGATCCTACGAGCAGTACTTC.

The chain has TRBV27 and TRBJ1-1; 8 bases fit TRBD1. V was pared by 5 bases and J by 3 bases, with 8 bases of the junction left unmatched. This CDR3 contains 15 residues. CDR1 MNHEY and CDR2 SMNVEV come from the germline V gene (reference sequence). CDR3 sequence: CASSPWTGRDTEAFF. The DNA for the CDR3 is TGTGCCAGCAGTCCTTGGACAGGGAGGGACACTGAAGCTTTCTTT.

CDR3 residues: CASSESPRRVPSSYNEQFF. CDR3 bases: TGTGCCAGCAGTGAAAGCCCCCGTCGAGTCCCAAGCTCCTACAATGAGCAGTTCTTC. The chain uses TRBV2 and TRBJ2-1; D is undetermined. Germline lookup yields CDR1 SNHLY and CDR2 FYNNEI. Trimming removed 2 bases from V and 0 bases from J, with 20 bases in between. The CDR3 runs 19 residues.

This sequence joins TRBV19 and TRBJ2-3, with TRBD2 matching over 13 bases. This CDR3 has 19 amino acids. Per germline, CDR1 LNHDA and CDR2 SQIVND (reference sequence). Losses at the gene ends were 0 bases for V and 0 bases for J; bases not matched to a gene: 6. In DNA, the CDR3 is TGTGCCAGTAGTATAGACCGGACTAGCGGGGGTGCTAGCACAGATACGCAGTATTTT. It specifies CASSIDRTSGGASTDTQYF.